This T cell receptor (beta chain) was captured in a study of blood T cell repertoires in COVID-19 (dated by TCRdb to the early 2020s). Study-level background: Samples covering the acute and convalescent phases of COVID-19 were provided by collaborators in the United States, Italy and Spain. A freely available public database, intended as a resource for researchers studying the immune response to SARS-CoV-2, is where the repertoires were released. Subjects who had been exposed to COVID-19, were actively infected with it, or had recovered from it provided the deeply sampled blood TCRbeta repertoires that made up the dataset. The sample metadata nearly always contained a de-identified subject ID, COVID-19 status, age in years and sex. The material from the prospective study consisted of cDNA or gDNA derived from T cells, B-cell-depleted T cells, or PBMCs. HLA class I and class II types, where available, came from metadata supplied by the sample provider rather than from assay-based typing. Samples came from the ongoing ImmuneRACE study (first 160 participants) plus 1,254 subjects from 6 global collaborators.

Sequences LGHDT (CDR1) and YNNKEL (CDR2) are obtained from the germline V gene (reference sequence). The cysteine opens and the phenylalanine closes a CDR3 of 15 amino acids. The only DNA kept is the CDR3, 45 bases in frame from the first base. At the junction V is shortened by 1 base and J by 7 bases; bases outside the gene matches: 5. For this clone: Its antigen is not yet known. The input lacks base qualities; no much larger clone sits a single base away.

Points the paper makes about the study in general: How much clinical and demographic metadata was included differed by source and by participant, and the metadata was provided uncurated.

The collaborating institutions used their own protocols to collect whole blood in K2EDTA tubes. Collaborator samples were shipped for TCRbeta analysis as frozen whole blood, isolated PBMCs, or DNA extracted from either sample type. The immunoSEQ Assay, a bias-controlled multiplex PCR, was used to amplify TCRbeta CDR3 regions from genomic DNA. On the study's bioinformatics: Nucleated cell counts per sample were estimated from amplification of reference gene primers within the assay. Sequence reads were collapsed and filtered to measure the absolute abundance of every unique TCRbeta CDR3 rearrangement. For each sample, productive Simpson clonality was calculated by taking the square root of Simpson's diversity index across productive rearrangements. TCRdb holds this immuneACCESS table with in-frame rearrangements only. Some clones are missing; in checked studies, unresolved V genes explain under half, and the rest has no known cause. Clone size and the V and J calls come from that table; the DNA yielded D and trimming. Within this sample are more than 110,000 clones, with roughly 85% of them counted one time only. Jointly, the top ten make up 2.5% to 3% of the sample.

Sequenced material: peripheral blood. The V gene is TRBV3-1 (or the pseudogene TRBV3-2) and the J gene is TRBJ1-4; 8 central nucleotides agree with TRBD1. The receptor was isolated from a man aged 45-65 years with acute or convalescent COVID-19. The encoded CDR3 is CASSQVGRGREKLFF. The nucleotides are TGTGCCAGCAGCCAAGTCGGCAGGGGGCGTGAAAAACTGTTTTTT.